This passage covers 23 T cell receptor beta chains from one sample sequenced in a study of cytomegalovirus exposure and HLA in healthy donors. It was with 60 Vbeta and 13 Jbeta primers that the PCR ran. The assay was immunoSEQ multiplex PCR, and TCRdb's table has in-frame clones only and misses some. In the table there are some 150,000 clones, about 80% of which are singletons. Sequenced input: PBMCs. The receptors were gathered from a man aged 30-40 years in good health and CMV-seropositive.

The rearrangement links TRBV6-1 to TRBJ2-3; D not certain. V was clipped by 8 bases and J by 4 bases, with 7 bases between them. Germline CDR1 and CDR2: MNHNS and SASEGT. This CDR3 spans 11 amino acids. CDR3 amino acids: CASAAADTQYF. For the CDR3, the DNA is TGTGCCAGCGCTGCGGCAGATACGCAGTATTTT.

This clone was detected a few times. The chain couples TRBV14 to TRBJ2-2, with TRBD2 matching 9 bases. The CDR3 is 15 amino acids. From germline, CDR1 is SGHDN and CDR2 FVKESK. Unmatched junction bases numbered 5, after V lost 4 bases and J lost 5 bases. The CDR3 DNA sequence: TGTGCCAGCAGCCTAAGCGGGGGGAGGACCGGGGAGCTGTTTTTT. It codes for CASSLSGGRTGELFF.

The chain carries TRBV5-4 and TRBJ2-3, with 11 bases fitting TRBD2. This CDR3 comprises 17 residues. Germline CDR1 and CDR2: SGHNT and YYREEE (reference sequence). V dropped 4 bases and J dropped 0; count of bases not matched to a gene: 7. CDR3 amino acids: CASSPGIAGGSTDTQYF. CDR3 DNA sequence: TGTGCCAGCAGCCCTGGAATAGCGGGGGGGAGCACAGATACGCAGTATTTT.

The chain's CDR3 is CASSLSGGAFHEQYF. The CDR3 coding sequence is TGTGCCAGCAGCCTTAGCGGGGGGGCGTTCCACGAGCAGTACTTC. The chain links TRBV6-5 to TRBJ2-7, with 11 bases identical to TRBD2. Germline V gene sequence: CDR1 MNHEY, CDR2 SVGAGI. The CDR3 length is 15 residues. V lost 6 bases and J lost 5; bases outside the gene matches: 9.

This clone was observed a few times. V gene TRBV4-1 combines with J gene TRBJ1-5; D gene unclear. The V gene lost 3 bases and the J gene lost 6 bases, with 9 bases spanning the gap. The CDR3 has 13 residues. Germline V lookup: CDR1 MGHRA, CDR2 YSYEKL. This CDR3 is CASSHETGQPQHF. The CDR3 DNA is TGCGCCAGCAGCCACGAGACGGGTCAGCCCCAGCATTTT.

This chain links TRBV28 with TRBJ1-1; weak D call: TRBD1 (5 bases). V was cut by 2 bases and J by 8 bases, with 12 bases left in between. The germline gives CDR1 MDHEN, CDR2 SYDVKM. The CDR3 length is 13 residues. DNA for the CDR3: TGTGCCAGCAGTTTAATTCAGGGTCCCGAAGCTTTCTTT. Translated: CASSLIQGPEAFF.

The CDR3 bases are TGTGCCAGCAGCACCAGGAACAATCAGCCCCAGCATTTT. This gives the protein CASSTRNNQPQHF. The gene calls are TRBV7-2 and TRBJ1-5; D uncertain. Germline V gene lookup returns CDR1 SGHTA and CDR2 FQGNSA. The CDR3 is 13 residues long. V lost 5 bases and J 3 bases, leaving 8 bases between the germline ends.

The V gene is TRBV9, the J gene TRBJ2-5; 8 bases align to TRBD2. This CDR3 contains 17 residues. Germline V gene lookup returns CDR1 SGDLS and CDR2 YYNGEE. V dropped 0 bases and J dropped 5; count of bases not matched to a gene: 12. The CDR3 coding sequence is TGTGCCAGCAGCGTAGAAAGCGGGGGCCGAGGGTCGGAGACCCAGTACTTC. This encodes CASSVESGGRGSETQYF.

CDR3: CASSSRQGRPYEQYF. The DNA for the CDR3 is TGTGCCAGCAGCTCCCGACAGGGAAGGCCCTACGAGCAGTACTTC. The V gene is TRBV5-4, the J gene TRBJ2-7, with 7 bases matching TRBD1. There are 15 residues in the CDR3. The V gene end was trimmed by 3 bases and the J gene end by 2 bases; junction bases not matched to a gene: 8. Germline V gene data show CDR1 as SGHNT and CDR2 as YYREEE (reference sequence). Looking up the rest from reference TRBV5-4 and TRBJ2-7 gives the full variable domain: ETGVTQSPTHLIKTRGQQVTLRCSSQSGHNTVSWYQQALGQGPQFIFQYYREEENGRGNFPPRFSGLQFPNYSSELNVNALELDDSALYLCASSSRQGRPYEQYFGPGTRLTVT.

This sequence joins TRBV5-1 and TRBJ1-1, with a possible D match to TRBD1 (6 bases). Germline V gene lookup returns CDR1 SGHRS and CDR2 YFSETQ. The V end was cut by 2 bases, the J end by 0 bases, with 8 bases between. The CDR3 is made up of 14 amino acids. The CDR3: CASSLTGLNTEAFF. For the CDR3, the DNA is TGCGCCAGCAGCTTAACAGGGCTGAACACTGAAGCTTTCTTT.

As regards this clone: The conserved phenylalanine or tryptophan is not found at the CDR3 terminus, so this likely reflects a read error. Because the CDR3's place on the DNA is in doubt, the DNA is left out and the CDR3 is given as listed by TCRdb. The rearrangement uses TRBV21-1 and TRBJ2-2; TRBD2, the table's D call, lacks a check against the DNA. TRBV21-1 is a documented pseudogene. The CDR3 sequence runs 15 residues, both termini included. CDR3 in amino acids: CASSKRAGSTGELFL.

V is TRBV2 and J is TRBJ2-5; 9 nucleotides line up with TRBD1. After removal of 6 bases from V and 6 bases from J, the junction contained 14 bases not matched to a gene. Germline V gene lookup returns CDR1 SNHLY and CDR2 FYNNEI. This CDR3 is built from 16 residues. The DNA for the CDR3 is TGTGCCAGCAGCCAGCAGTCACCGGGACAGGGAAAGACCCAGTACTTC. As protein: CASSQQSPGQGKTQYF.

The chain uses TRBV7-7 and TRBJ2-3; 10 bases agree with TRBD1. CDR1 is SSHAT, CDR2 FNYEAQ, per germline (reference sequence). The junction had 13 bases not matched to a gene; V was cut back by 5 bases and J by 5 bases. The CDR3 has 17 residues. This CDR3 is CASSKGTGANPGDTQYF. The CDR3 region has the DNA TGTGCCAGCAGCAAAGGGACAGGGGCCAATCCGGGAGATACGCAGTATTTT.

In DNA form, the CDR3 reads TGTGCCAGCAGCGTAAGGACAACCCCCTACGAGCAGTACTTC. Its translation is CASSVRTTPYEQYF. This chain joins TRBV9 and TRBJ2-7; a possible D gene is TRBD1 (5 bases). This CDR3 spans 14 amino acids. V lost 1 base to trimming and J lost 2 bases, with 10 bases between them. Germline values: CDR1 SGDLS, CDR2 YYNGEE.

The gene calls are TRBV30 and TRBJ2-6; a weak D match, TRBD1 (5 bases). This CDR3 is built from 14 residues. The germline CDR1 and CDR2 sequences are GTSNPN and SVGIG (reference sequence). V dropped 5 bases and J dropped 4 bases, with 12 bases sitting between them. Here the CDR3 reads CAWGAQRGANVLTF. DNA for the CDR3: TGTGCCTGGGGGGCACAGAGAGGGGCCAACGTCCTGACTTTC.

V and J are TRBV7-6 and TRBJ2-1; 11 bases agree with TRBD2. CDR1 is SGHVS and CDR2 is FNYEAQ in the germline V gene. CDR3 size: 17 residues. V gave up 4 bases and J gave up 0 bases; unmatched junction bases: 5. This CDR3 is CASSSASGGLSYNEQFF. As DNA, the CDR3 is TGTGCCAGCAGCTCGGCTAGCGGGGGGCTCTCCTACAATGAGCAGTTCTTC.

CDR3 sequence reads: CASSTGTLYNEQFF. The CDR3 DNA reads TGTGCCAGTAGTACCGGGACACTTTACAATGAGCAGTTCTTC. This chain links TRBV19 with TRBJ2-1, with a tentative D call TRBD1 (6 bases). CDR1 and CDR2 from the germline V gene are LNHDA and SQIVND (reference sequence). Trimming took 4 bases from V and 4 from J, leaving 11 bases between them. The CDR3 has 14 amino acids.

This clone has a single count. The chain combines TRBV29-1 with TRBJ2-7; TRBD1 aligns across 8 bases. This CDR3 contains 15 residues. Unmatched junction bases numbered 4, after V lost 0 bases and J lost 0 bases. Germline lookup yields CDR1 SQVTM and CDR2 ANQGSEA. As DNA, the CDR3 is TGCAGCGTTGAAGATCCCAGGGGGCCCTCCTACGAGCAGTACTTC. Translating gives CSVEDPRGPSYEQYF.

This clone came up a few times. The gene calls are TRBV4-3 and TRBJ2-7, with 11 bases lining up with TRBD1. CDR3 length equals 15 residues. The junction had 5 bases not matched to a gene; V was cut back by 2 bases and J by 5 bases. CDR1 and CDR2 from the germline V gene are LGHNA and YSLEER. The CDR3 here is CASSQLGQGANEQYF. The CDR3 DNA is TGCGCCAGCAGCCAACTAGGACAGGGGGCGAACGAGCAGTACTTC.

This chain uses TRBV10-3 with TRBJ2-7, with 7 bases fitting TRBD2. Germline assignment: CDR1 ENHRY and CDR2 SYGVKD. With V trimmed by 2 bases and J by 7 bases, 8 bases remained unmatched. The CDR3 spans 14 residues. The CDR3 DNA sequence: TGTGCCATCAGTGAGGAGCGGGGTTTCTGGGAGCAGTACTTC. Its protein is CAISEERGFWEQYF.

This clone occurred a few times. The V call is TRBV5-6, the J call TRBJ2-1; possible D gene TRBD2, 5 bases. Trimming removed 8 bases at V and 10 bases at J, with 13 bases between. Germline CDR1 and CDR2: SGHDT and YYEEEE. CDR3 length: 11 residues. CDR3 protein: CARRSPGEQFF. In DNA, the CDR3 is TGTGCCAGACGCAGCCCGGGGGAGCAGTTCTTC.

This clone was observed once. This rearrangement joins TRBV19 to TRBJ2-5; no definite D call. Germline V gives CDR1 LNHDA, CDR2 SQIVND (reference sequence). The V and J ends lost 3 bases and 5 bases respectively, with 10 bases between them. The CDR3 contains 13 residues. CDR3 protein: CASSIRRRETQYF. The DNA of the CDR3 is TGTGCCAGTAGTATCCGTAGGCGGGAGACCCAGTACTTC. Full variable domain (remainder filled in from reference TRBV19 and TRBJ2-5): DGGITQSPKYLFRKEGQNVTLSCEQNLNHDAMYWYRQDPGQGLRLIYYSQIVNDFQKGDIAEGYSVSREKKESFPLTVTSAQKNPTAFYLCASSIRRRETQYFGPGTRLLVL.

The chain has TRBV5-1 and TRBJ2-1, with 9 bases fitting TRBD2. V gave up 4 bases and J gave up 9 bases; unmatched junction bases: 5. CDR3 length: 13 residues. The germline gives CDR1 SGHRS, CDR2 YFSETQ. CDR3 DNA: TGCGCCAGCAGCCTTAGCGGGGGTCTTGAGCAGTTCTTC. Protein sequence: CASSLSGGLEQFF.